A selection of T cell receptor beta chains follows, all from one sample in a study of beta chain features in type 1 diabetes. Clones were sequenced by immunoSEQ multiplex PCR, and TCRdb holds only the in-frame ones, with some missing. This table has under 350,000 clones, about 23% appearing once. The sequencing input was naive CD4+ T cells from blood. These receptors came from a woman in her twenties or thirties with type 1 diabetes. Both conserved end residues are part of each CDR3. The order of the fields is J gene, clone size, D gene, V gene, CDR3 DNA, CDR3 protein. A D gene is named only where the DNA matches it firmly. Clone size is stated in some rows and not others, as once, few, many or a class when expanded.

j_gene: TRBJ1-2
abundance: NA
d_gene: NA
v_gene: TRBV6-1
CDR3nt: TGTGCCAGCAGGGATCAGGACAAGAACTATGGCTACACCTTC
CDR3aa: CASRDQDKNYGYTF

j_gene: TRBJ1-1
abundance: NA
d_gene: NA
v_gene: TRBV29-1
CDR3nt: TGCAGCGTTGTTGGGCGTGAAGCTTTCTTT
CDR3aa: CSVVGREAFF

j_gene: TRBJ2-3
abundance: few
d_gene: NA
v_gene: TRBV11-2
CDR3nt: TGTGCCAGCAGCATGGACGGGGTCAGCACAGATACGCAGTATTTT
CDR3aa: CASSMDGVSTDTQYF

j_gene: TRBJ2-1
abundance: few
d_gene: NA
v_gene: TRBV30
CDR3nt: TGTGCCTGGAGTACTTGGTCCTACAATGAGCAGTTCTTC
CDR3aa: CAWSTWSYNEQFF

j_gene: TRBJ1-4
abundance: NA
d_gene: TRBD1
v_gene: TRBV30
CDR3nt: TGTGCCTGGAATAACAGGGGGCATGAAAAACTGTTTTTT
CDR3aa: CAWNNRGHEKLFF

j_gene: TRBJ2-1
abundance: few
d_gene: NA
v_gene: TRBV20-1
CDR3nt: TGCAGTGCTTCTTCGGTTGAGCAGTTCTTC
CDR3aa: CSASSVEQFF

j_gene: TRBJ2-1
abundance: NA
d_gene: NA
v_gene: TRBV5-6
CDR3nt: TGTGCCAGCGGGCGGAGGAGCTCCTACAATGAGCAGTTCTTC
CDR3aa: CASGRRSSYNEQFF

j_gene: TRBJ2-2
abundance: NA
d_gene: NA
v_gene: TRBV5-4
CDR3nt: TGTGCCAGCAGCCGGGAATGGGACACCGGGGAGCTGTTTTTT
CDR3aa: CASSREWDTGELFF

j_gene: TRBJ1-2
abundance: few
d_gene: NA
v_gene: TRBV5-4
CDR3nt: TGTGCCAGCAGCTACCCGACAGGAAGCTATGGCTACACCTTC
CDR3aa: CASSYPTGSYGYTF

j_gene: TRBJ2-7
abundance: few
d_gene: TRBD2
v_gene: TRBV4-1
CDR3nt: TGCGCCAGCAGCTACGGGACTAGCGGGAGATTCTACGAGCAGTACTTC
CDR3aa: CASSYGTSGRFYEQYF

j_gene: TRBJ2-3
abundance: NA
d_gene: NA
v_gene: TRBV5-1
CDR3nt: TGCGCCAGCAGCTTGCAGGGGATGCCAGATACGCAGTATTTT
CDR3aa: CASSLQGMPDTQYF